Below are 20 T cell receptor beta chains sequenced from a single sample in a study of coeliac disease. Clones were read by immunoSEQ multiplex PCR, and TCRdb kept only the in-frame ones, dropping some. The repertoire holds fewer than 7,000 clones, about two thirds seen once, with about 6.5% in the top ten. Source material: lamina propria lymphocytes from the gut. Receptor source: a young man with celiac disease.

This clone was seen only once. This sequence joins TRBV28 and TRBJ2-7; D is ambiguous. V shed 3 bases and J shed 0 bases, with 9 bases lying between them. The CDR3 is made up of 14 amino acids. CDR1 is MDHEN, CDR2 SYDVKM, per germline. The CDR3 is CASSLVGGSYEQYF. The DNA for the CDR3 is TGTGCCAGCAGTTTGGTTGGCGGCTCCTACGAGCAGTACTTC.

This clone appeared a few times. One junction end disagrees with the germline gene, perhaps due to a read error. The chain employs TRBV5-6 and TRBJ1-1, with D maybe TRBD1 (5 bases). Germline V CDR1 and CDR2: SGHDT, YYEEEE. CDR3 size: 13 residues. CDR3 DNA: TGTGCCAGCAGCTTGGCAGGGAACACTAAAGCTTTCTTT. This codes for CASSLAGNTKAFF.

The chain uses TRBV28 and TRBJ1-2; tentatively, D is TRBD1 (6 bases). This CDR3 is built from 14 residues. Trimming pared 1 base from V and 4 bases from J, leaving 10 bases between. Germline-derived CDR1 and CDR2 are MDHEN and SYDVKM. CDR3 nucleotide sequence: TGTGCCAGCAGTTTATCAGGGGCGGGCTATGGCTACACCTTC. Encoded protein: CASSLSGAGYGYTF.

The rearrangement uses TRBV18 and TRBJ2-3, with 13 bases that match TRBD2. The CDR3 has 16 residues. CDR1 and CDR2 from the germline V gene are KGHSH and LQKENI. After removal of 3 bases from V and 6 bases from J, the junction contained 6 bases not matched to a gene. The CDR3 region has the DNA TGTGCCAGCTCACCCAGGACTAGCGGGGGCGGGGATACGCAGTATTTT. This gives the protein CASSPRTSGGGDTQYF.

The chain recombines TRBV5-1 with TRBJ2-7; 10 bases fit TRBD1. V shed 0 bases, J shed 1 base, and the junction held 1 base outside the gene matches. Germline V gene data show CDR1 as SGHRS and CDR2 as YFSETQ. The CDR3 loop spans 15 amino acids. The CDR3 DNA reads TGCGCCAGCAGCTTGGGGACAGGGGGATCCTACGAGCAGTACTTC. It translates to CASSLGTGGSYEQYF.

The chain links TRBV7-8 to TRBJ2-3; D is possibly TRBD2 (5 bases). Trimming stripped 5 bases from V and 0 bases from J, with 15 bases between. The CDR3 has 16 amino acids. The germline gives CDR1 SGHVS, CDR2 FQNEAQ. The CDR3 nucleotides read TGTGCCAGCAGCGAAAGGTGGACTTTTAGCACAGATACGCAGTATTTT. This encodes CASSERWTFSTDTQYF.

This clone was observed a handful of times. The chain links TRBV9 to TRBJ2-7; D might be TRBD1 (7 bases). CDR3 length equals 13 residues. Trimming removed 0 bases at V and 7 bases at J, with 11 bases between. Germline CDR1 SGDLS, CDR2 YYNGEE. CDR3 residues: CASSVASGGEQYF. The CDR3 nucleotides read TGTGCCAGCAGCGTAGCTTCAGGGGGGGAGCAGTACTTC.

The gene calls are TRBV27 and TRBJ2-7; 7 nucleotides line up with TRBD1. Germline CDR1 is MNHEY and CDR2 is SMNVEV (reference sequence). CDR3 length: 15 residues. V shed 6 bases, J shed 1 base, and the junction held 9 bases outside the gene matches. CDR3 protein: CASRWGQQASYEQYF. DNA of the CDR3: TGTGCCAGCAGGTGGGGACAGCAAGCTTCCTACGAGCAGTACTTC.

The rearrangement links TRBV28 to TRBJ1-2, with 7 positions matching TRBD1. The CDR3 is 13 residues long. V was pared by 6 bases and J by 4 bases, with 5 bases of the junction left unmatched. Germline V CDR1 and CDR2: MDHEN, SYDVKM. The CDR3 is CASRRQGGYGYTF. The CDR3 region has the DNA TGTGCCAGCAGGCGACAGGGTGGCTATGGCTACACCTTC.

This clone occurred a few times. J is TRBJ2-7 and V is TRBV29-1; TRBD1 aligns across 7 bases. Losses at the gene ends were 4 bases for V and 1 base for J; bases not matched to a gene: 4. There are 13 residues in the CDR3. Germline CDR1 and CDR2: SQVTM and ANQGSEA. The CDR3 protein is CSVVTGESYEQYF. The CDR3 DNA reads as TGCAGCGTTGTAACAGGGGAGTCCTACGAGCAGTACTTC.

This sequence joins TRBV9 and TRBJ1-4; 7 bases align to TRBD1. CDR3 size: 15 residues. CDR1 is SGDLS, CDR2 YYNGEE, per germline. Trimming cost V 4 bases and J 0 bases; bases outside gene matches: 3. CDR3 region: CASSPQGATNEKLFF. The CDR3, as DNA: TGTGCCAGCAGCCCGCAGGGGGCAACTAATGAAAAACTGTTTTTT. Full variable domain (missing parts from reference TRBV9 and TRBJ1-4): DSGVTQTPKHLITATGQRVTLRCSPRSGDLSVYWYQQSLDQGLQFLIQYYNGEERAKGNILERFSAQQFPDLHSELNLSSLELGDSALYFCASSPQGATNEKLFFGSGTQLSVL.

This rearrangement joins TRBV7-3 to TRBJ2-2; tentatively, D is TRBD1 (6 bases). Germline CDR1 and CDR2: SGHTA and FQGTGA. The CDR3 runs to 12 residues. Trimming removed 5 bases at V and 7 bases at J, with 8 bases between. As DNA, the CDR3 is TGTGCCAGCAGCCCAGGGGTCGGGGAGCTGTTTTTT. Encoded protein: CASSPGVGELFF.

V is TRBV28 and J is TRBJ1-2, with unresolved D. Germline V gene sequence: CDR1 MDHEN, CDR2 SYDVKM. The CDR3 runs to 16 residues. V was clipped by 1 base and J by 7 bases, with 19 bases between them. The CDR3 nucleotides read TGTGCCAGCAGTTTATCGAGGAGTAGCGGAGTAGGTGGCTACACCTTC. Its translation: CASSLSRSSGVGGYTF.

In its sample, this clone was seen a few times. The CDR3 here is CASSLGRGSYEQYF. CDR3 sequence (DNA): TGTGCCAGCAGTTTAGGCCGGGGCTCCTACGAGCAGTACTTC. V is TRBV28 and J is TRBJ2-7; TRBD2 is a possible D gene (5 bases). Per the germline V gene, CDR1 is MDHEN and CDR2 is SYDVKM. V lost 2 bases, J lost 0 bases, and 8 bases lay in between. The CDR3 runs 14 residues.

The table lists this clone with a count of one. The V and J genes are TRBV27 and TRBJ2-1; 12 positions match TRBD2. The CDR3 is made up of 17 amino acids. The germline CDR1 and CDR2 sequences are MNHEY and SMNVEV (reference sequence). The V gene end was trimmed by 7 bases and the J gene end by 8 bases; junction bases not matched to a gene: 15. The CDR3, as DNA: TGTGCCAGCATGGCCAGGGGAATCCTAGCGGGAGGGTATGAGCAGTTCTTC. Translation gives CASMARGILAGGYEQFF.

The sample holds one count of this clone. Other DNA sequences in the sample encode the same CDR3. This rearrangement joins TRBV9 to TRBJ2-7; 8 bases line up with TRBD1. Trimming at V came to 3 bases and at J to 0 bases, leaving 2 bases not matched to a gene. Germline CDR1 reads SGDLS; CDR2 reads YYNGEE. This CDR3 region has 14 residues. The chain's CDR3 is CASSGGQGSYEQYF. As DNA, the CDR3 is TGTGCCAGCAGCGGCGGACAGGGCTCCTACGAGCAGTACTTC.

This clone was recorded only once. This chain joins TRBV2 and TRBJ1-4, with 11 bases that match TRBD1. This CDR3 has 13 residues. The germline V gene has CDR1 SNHLY and CDR2 FYNNEI. V shed 8 bases, J shed 8 bases, and the junction held 4 bases outside the gene matches. CDR3 DNA sequence: TGTGCCAGCGGGGGACAGGGGGAAGAAAAACTGTTTTTT. Translated: CASGGQGEEKLFF.

This clone was detected a few times. The chain is built from TRBV7-3 and TRBJ2-1; TRBD2 aligns across 14 bases. CDR1 and CDR2 (germline): SGHTA, FQGTGA. V shed 5 bases, J shed 6 bases, and the junction held 9 bases outside the gene matches. There are 17 residues in the CDR3. In DNA form, the CDR3 reads TGTGCCAGCAGCCCCCAGGGGACTAGCGGGAGTATCAATGAGCAGTTCTTC. It yields the protein CASSPQGTSGSINEQFF.

As regards this clone: A read error may produce the germline difference seen at one junction end. The chain recombines TRBV30 with TRBJ1-1, with 10 bases lining up with TRBD1. This CDR3 comprises 14 residues. Germline V lookup: CDR1 GTSNPN, CDR2 SVGIG (reference sequence). CDR3 protein: CAWSGQGADTKAFF. The CDR3 DNA reads as TGTGCCTGGAGTGGACAGGGGGCTGACACTAAAGCTTTCTTT.

This clone was counted a few times. The rearrangement uses TRBV5-8 and TRBJ1-2; unclear D gene. The germline gives CDR1 SGHTS, CDR2 YDEGEE. Trimming took off 0 bases at V and 3 bases at J, with 9 bases between the two ends. The CDR3 contains 14 residues. The CDR3 DNA reads as TGTGCCAGCAGCTTGGAAGCGGATTACTATGGCTACACCTTC. It specifies CASSLEADYYGYTF.